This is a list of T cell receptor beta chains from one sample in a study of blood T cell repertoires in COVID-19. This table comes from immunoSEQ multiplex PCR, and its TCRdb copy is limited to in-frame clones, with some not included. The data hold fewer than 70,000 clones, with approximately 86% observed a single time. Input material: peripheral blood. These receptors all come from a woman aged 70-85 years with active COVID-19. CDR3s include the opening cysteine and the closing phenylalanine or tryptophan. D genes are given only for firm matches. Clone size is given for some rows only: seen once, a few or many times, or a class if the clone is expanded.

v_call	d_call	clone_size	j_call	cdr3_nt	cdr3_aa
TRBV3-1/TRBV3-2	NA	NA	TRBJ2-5	TGTGCCAGCAGCCAAGATCGGAGTGGCCAGACCCAAGAGACCCAGTACTTC	CASSQDRSGQTQETQYF
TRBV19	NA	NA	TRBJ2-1	TGTGCCAGTAGTATAGGGGACTTAAGCTCCTACAATGAGCAGTTCTTC	CASSIGDLSSYNEQFF
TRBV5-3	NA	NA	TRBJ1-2	TGTGCCAGAAGCTTGCGGTACCTCTATGGCTACACCTTC	CARSLRYLYGYTF
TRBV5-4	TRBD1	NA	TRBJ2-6	TGTGCCAGCAGCTCGGGACAGGGAACCTCTGGGGCCAACGTCCTGACTTTC	CASSSGQGTSGANVLTF
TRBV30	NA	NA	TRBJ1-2	TGTGCGCGGGGGGGAAGGTATGGCTACACCTTC	CARGGRYGYTF
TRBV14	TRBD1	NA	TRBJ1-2	TGTGCCAGCAGCGGCCGGGCAGGGGGTAACTATGGCTACACCTTC	CASSGRAGGNYGYTF
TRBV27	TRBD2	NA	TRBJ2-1	TGTGCCAGCAGTGTAGGGACTAGCGGGAGGAATGAGCAGTTCTTC	CASSVGTSGRNEQFF
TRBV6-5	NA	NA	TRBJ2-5	TGTGCCAGCAGTTACTCGGGACTGACTTTCCAAGAGACCCAGTACTTC	CASSYSGLTFQETQYF
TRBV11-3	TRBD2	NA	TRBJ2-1	TGTGCCAGCAGCCCCGCTAGCGGATACTATGAGCAGTTCTTC	CASSPASGYYEQFF
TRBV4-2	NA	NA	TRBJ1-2	TGTGCCAGCGCCCCCGAGGATGGGTCCTATGGCTACACCTTC	CASAPEDGSYGYTF
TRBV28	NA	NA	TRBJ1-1	TGTGCCAGCAGAGAAACAGGGCAGGATGAAGCTTTCTTT	CASRETGQDEAFF
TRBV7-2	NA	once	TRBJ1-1	TGTGCCAGCAGCCCCTCGCCGGGGAACACTGAAGCTTTCTTT	CASSPSPGNTEAFF
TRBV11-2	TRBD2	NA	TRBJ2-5	TGTGCCAGCAGCTTAACTAGCGGTGAAGAGACCCAGTACTTC	CASSLTSGEETQYF
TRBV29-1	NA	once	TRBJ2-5	TGCAGCGTTGTCGGGCAAGAGACCCAGTACTTC	CSVVGQETQYF
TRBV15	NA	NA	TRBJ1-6	TGTGCCACCAGCAGAGCCGGTACGAATTCACCCCTCCACTTT	CATSRAGTNSPLHF
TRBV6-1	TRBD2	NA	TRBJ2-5	TGTGCCAGCAGTGAAGGGGGGGGTTTCCTCTCCCAGTACTTC	CASSEGGGFLSQYF
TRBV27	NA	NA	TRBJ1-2	TGTGCCAGCAGGCCTTCTGGCAGGGGTGATGGCTACACCTTC	CASRPSGRGDGYTF
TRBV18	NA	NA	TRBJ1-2	TGTGCCAGCTCACCACCCAAGCCCCATGGCTACACCTTC	CASSPPKPHGYTF
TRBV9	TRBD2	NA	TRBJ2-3	TGTGCCAGCAGCCCGGGGACTAGCACGTATTTT	CASSPGTSTYF
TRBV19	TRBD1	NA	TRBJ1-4	TGTGCCAGTAGTATAGGACAGGGCACTAATGAAAAACTGTTTTTT	CASSIGQGTNEKLFF
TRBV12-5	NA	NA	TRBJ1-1	TGTGCTAGTGGTTTGGGCAACAGCCTCGCGAACACTGAAGCTTTCTTT	CASGLGNSLANTEAFF
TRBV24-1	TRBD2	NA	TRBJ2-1	TGTGCCACCAGTGAGGCCGGGACTAGCGGGAGTAGATACAATGAGCAGTTCTTC	CATSEAGTSGSRYNEQFF
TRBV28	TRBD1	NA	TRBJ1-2	TGTGCCAGCACCATGACAGGGGTTAACTATGGCTACACCTTC	CASTMTGVNYGYTF
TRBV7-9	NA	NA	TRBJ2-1	TGTGCCAGCAGCCCCCAACCTAGCTCCTACAATGAGCAGTTCTTC	CASSPQPSSYNEQFF
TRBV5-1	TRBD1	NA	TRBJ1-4	TGCGCCAGCAGCTTGGCCGGGACAGGGGGCCAGGGAAAACTGTTTTTT	CASSLAGTGGQGKLFF
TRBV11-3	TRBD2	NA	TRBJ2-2	TGTGCCAGCAGAGGAGCGGGAGTGGCCGGGGAGCTGTTTTTT	CASRGAGVAGELFF
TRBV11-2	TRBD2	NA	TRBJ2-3	TGTGCCAGCAGCCGTCTAGCGGGAGTTTACACAGATACGCAGTATTTT	CASSRLAGVYTDTQYF
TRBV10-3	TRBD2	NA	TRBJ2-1	TGTGCCATCAGGGGGGGAAATAGCGGGAACAATGAGCAGTTCTTC	CAIRGGNSGNNEQFF